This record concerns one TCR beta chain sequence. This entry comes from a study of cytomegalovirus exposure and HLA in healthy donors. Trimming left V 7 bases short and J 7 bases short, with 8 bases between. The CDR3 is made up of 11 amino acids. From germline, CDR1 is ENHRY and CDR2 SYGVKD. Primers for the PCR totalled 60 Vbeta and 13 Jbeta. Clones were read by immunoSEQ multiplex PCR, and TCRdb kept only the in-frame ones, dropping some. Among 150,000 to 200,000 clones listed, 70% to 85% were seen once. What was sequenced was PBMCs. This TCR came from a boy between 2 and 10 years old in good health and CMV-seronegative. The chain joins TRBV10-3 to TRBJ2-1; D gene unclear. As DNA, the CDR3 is TGTGCCATCAAGGAGCTGAATGAGCAGTTCTTC. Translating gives CAIKELNEQFF.